The T cell receptor beta chain described here comes from a study of blood T cell repertoires in COVID-19. At the level of the study: Sites across the United States, Italy and Spain contributed samples from acute and convalescent COVID-19. The analysed material was cDNA or gDNA that came from T cells, B-cell-depleted T cells, or PBMCs.

Methods used by the authors: Estimates of nucleated cell counts were drawn from the amplification of reference gene primers. Clones were sequenced by immunoSEQ multiplex PCR, and TCRdb holds only the in-frame ones, with some missing. V, J and clone size were drawn from that table, and D and trimming were deduced from the DNA. The sample consists of 120,000 to 150,000 clones, approximately 89% of them appearing once. Sequencing used peripheral blood. This receptor was obtained from a human donor in a cohort sampled during active COVID-19.

The CDR3 DNA is TGTGCCAGCAGCTGGACGGGATACACCGACGAGCAGTACTTC. It translates to CASSWTGYTDEQYF. V gene TRBV7-9 combines with J gene TRBJ2-7; D is perhaps TRBD2 (5 bases). The V end lost 4 bases, the J end lost 5 bases, and 15 bases lay between the germline ends. The germline CDR1 and CDR2 sequences are SEHNR and FQNEAQ (reference sequence). The CDR3 is 14 residues long.